Listed below are T cell receptor beta chains from one sample, sequenced in a study of blood T cell repertoires in COVID-19. TCRdb's table, derived via immunoSEQ multiplex PCR, lists solely in-frame clones and lacks some. This sample yields about 140,000 clones, of which around nine tenths are seen a single time; about 5.6% belongs to the top ten. The sequenced sample was peripheral blood. These receptors came from a human donor in a cohort sampled during active COVID-19. Both conserved end residues are part of each CDR3. The D gene is left open where the match is weak. Size is stated for part of the rows, as once, few or many counts, or as a class when the clone is expanded.

clone_size j_call v_call d_call cdr3_nt cdr3_aa
NA TRBJ2-7 TRBV18 NA TGTGCCAGCTCACCACCGGGACGGGGGTACGAGCAGTACTTC CASSPPGRGYEQYF
NA TRBJ2-3 TRBV11-2 TRBD2 TGTGCCAGCAGCCGGGGACTAGCTACAGATACGCAGTATTTT CASSRGLATDTQYF
NA TRBJ2-7 TRBV7-9 TRBD2 TGTGCCAGCAGCCCTAGCGGGGAATTCTACGAGCAGTACTTC CASSPSGEFYEQYF
NA TRBJ2-5 TRBV5-1 NA TGCGCCAGCAGCTTGCAGGGCGTCGGTCCGAAGACCCAGTACTTC CASSLQGVGPKTQYF
NA TRBJ2-1 TRBV5-1 TRBD2 TGCGCCAAAAAGGAGCGGGGGAAGGGATTCACCTACAATGAGCAGTTCTTC CAKKERGKGFTYNEQFF
NA TRBJ2-7 TRBV7-2 NA TGTGCCAGCAGCTTAGCGGCAGGAAACTACGAGCAGTACTTC CASSLAAGNYEQYF
NA TRBJ1-6 TRBV7-2 TRBD1 TGTGCCAGCAGCCCGCCGGGACAGTATAATTCACCCCTCCACTTT CASSPPGQYNSPLHF
NA TRBJ2-3 TRBV5-1 TRBD2 TGCGCCAGCAGCGAAGCGGGGGGCGTCGGCACAGATACGCAGTATTTT CASSEAGGVGTDTQYF
NA TRBJ1-2 TRBV14 TRBD1 TGTGCCAGCAGCCAAACTACAGGGGCCCTCCGGGGCTACACCTTC CASSQTTGALRGYTF
NA TRBJ2-1 TRBV10-2 NA TGCGCCAGCAGTGATAGTGTATCCTACCATGAGCAGTTCTTC CASSDSVSYHEQFF
once TRBJ2-2 TRBV7-3 TRBD2 TGTGCCAGCAGCTCAAAATCTAGCGGGGTGACCGGGGAGCTGTTTTTT CASSSKSSGVTGELFF
NA TRBJ2-1 TRBV28 TRBD1 TGTGCCAGCAGTTTAATTGAGAGGGGGCTGAGATCTCAGCAGTTCTTC CASSLIERGLRSQQFF
NA TRBJ2-2 TRBV10-1 TRBD2 TGCGCCAGCAGTCCCAGTAGCGGGGGGAACACCGGGGAGCTGTTTTTT CASSPSSGGNTGELFF
NA TRBJ1-3 TRBV7-9 TRBD1 TGTGCCAGCAGCCTGACACAGGGGAACACTGGAAACACCATATATTTT CASSLTQGNTGNTIYF
few TRBJ1-1 TRBV19 NA TGTGCCAGTAGTCTCAACCGGGGGGAGAACACTGAAGCTTTCTTT CASSLNRGENTEAFF
NA TRBJ2-5 TRBV15 NA TGTGCCACCAGCAGAGATCGTGGAGCACAAGAGACCCAGTACTTC CATSRDRGAQETQYF
NA TRBJ2-1 TRBV29-1 NA TGCAGCGTTGAATACCCCTGGCCAAGCTCCTACAATGAGCAGTTCTTC CSVEYPWPSSYNEQFF
NA TRBJ2-7 TRBV12-5 TRBD1 TGTGCTAGTGGTTCGGTCGACAGGGACGAGCAGTACTTC CASGSVDRDEQYF
NA TRBJ1-2 TRBV6-4 TRBD1 TGTGCCAGCAGTGACTCGACAGGGGGCGGCTACACCTTC CASSDSTGGGYTF
once TRBJ2-3 TRBV28 TRBD1 TGTGCCAGCGGGGAACAGGGGCCCACAGATACGCAGTATTTT CASGEQGPTDTQYF
NA TRBJ2-1 TRBV11-2 TRBD2 TGTGCCAGCAGCTTTACTAGCGGGGGCTGGAATGAGCAGTTCTTC CASSFTSGGWNEQFF
NA TRBJ1-2 TRBV12-3/TRBV12-4 NA TGTGCCAGCAGTTTAGTCCCCAGGGGTGGCTACACCTTC CASSLVPRGGYTF
few TRBJ1-2 TRBV5-4 NA TGTGCCAGCAGCTTCTTGGAGCAGGGCCACCCTGGCTACACCTTC CASSFLEQGHPGYTF
NA TRBJ1-2 TRBV11-1 TRBD1 TGTGCCAGCAGCCCTAGGGACAGGGGTTACTATGGCTACACCTTC CASSPRDRGYYGYTF
NA TRBJ2-2 TRBV3-1/TRBV3-2 TRBD1 TGTGCCAGCAGCCAAGGGACAGGGATTACCGGGGAGCTGTTTTTT CASSQGTGITGELFF
NA TRBJ1-2 TRBV5-1 NA TGCGCCAGCAGCTTGTCGGGGATCTATGGCTACACCTTC CASSLSGIYGYTF
NA TRBJ1-1 TRBV7-3 NA TGTGCCAGCAGCTCAGGTGCGAACACTGAAGCTTTCTTT CASSSGANTEAFF
NA TRBJ1-2 TRBV7-9 NA TGTGCCAGCAGCTCCCAGGGTTTCGGGGGCTACACCTTC CASSSQGFGGYTF
NA TRBJ1-2 TRBV5-8 TRBD1 TGTGCCAGCAGACGGGACAGGGTGGATGGCTACACCTTC CASRRDRVDGYTF
NA TRBJ2-1 TRBV5-1 NA TGCGCCAGCAGCTTGGTTCCGGGAGCCGGCAATGAGCAGTTCTTC CASSLVPGAGNEQFF
NA TRBJ2-1 TRBV27 NA TGTGCCAGCAGTTTAAGTGGGTGGGAGGAAGCTGCCAATGAGCAGTTCTTC CASSLSGWEEAANEQFF
once TRBJ2-1 TRBV7-2 NA TGTGCCAGCAGGTTGGGCGGGATGGATGAGCAGTTCTTC CASRLGGMDEQFF
NA TRBJ2-2 TRBV24-1 NA TGTGCCACCAGTGATTTATCGGCCGGGGAGCTGTTTTTT CATSDLSAGELFF
NA TRBJ1-2 TRBV7-2 NA TGTGCCAGCAGCCCCGACAGGTCCCTCCCCGTCTATGGCTACACCTTC CASSPDRSLPVYGYTF
once TRBJ2-5 TRBV3-1/TRBV3-2 TRBD1 TGTGCCAGCAGCCGCCAGGGACAGGGGTACCAAGAGACCCAGTACTTC CASSRQGQGYQETQYF
NA TRBJ2-5 TRBV7-3 NA TGTGCCAGCAGCTTAATGGCGGTCCAAGAGACCCAGTACTTC CASSLMAVQETQYF
NA TRBJ1-1 TRBV4-1 NA TGCGCCAGCAGCCAAAGAGTCGGAGGGAACACTGAAGCTTTCTTT CASSQRVGGNTEAFF
NA TRBJ1-6 TRBV28 NA TGTGCCAGCAGTTTCATAGGCGCGGATTCACCCCTCCACTTT CASSFIGADSPLHF
NA TRBJ2-2 TRBV28 TRBD1 TGTGCCAGCAGTGGTCCTCGACAGGGGTCCGGGGAGCTGTTTTTT CASSGPRQGSGELFF
NA TRBJ2-6 TRBV7-3 TRBD1 TGTGCCAGCAGCCGGGGACAGTCCTCTGGGGCCAACGTCCTGACTTTC CASSRGQSSGANVLTF
NA TRBJ2-5 TRBV27 TRBD2 TGTGCCAGCAGTTTTTTTCAGCGGGGGGGCCGGGAGACCCAGTACTTC CASSFFQRGGRETQYF